This T cell receptor (beta chain) is from a study of T-cell reconstitution after alpha-beta-depleted transplantation in children. The study's findings and limits: Several hundred rapidly expanded clones from non-depleted graft cells reportedly supplied alpha-beta T cells about two months post-transplant. Surviving recipient T cells and thymic progenitors accounted for the high day-60 TCRbeta diversity observed in some patients. T-cell counts and diversity at one year post-transplant came mainly from newly produced T cells.

Concerning this clonotype itself: Antigen specificity is unknown.

Unique molecular identifiers were built into the TCRbeta library. TCRdb re-derived calls from the PCR reads in MiXCR, one entry per CDR3 protein. The sample lists about 400,000 distinct CDR3 sequences, around 15% occurring once. The germline gives CDR1 LGHDT, CDR2 YNNKEL (reference sequence). The CDR3 sequence is 22 residues long. V lost 0 bases to trimming and J lost 0 bases, with 26 bases between them. This TCR came from a boy in the first two years of life who had a stem cell transplant for Wiskott-Aldrich syndrome, so the T cells may come from the graft donor. The material was PBMCs, mostly from graft donor cells, obtained 360 days after TCRalphabeta/CD19-depleted stem cell transplant. V and J are TRBV3-1 and TRBJ2-2; perhaps D is TRBD1 or TRBD2 (6 bases each). CDR3 loop: CASSQEVGGLIPTLANTGELFF. CDR3 sequence (DNA): TGTGCCAGCAGCCAAGAGGTGGGGGGCCTTATACCCACTTTAGCGAACACCGGGGAGCTGTTTTTT.